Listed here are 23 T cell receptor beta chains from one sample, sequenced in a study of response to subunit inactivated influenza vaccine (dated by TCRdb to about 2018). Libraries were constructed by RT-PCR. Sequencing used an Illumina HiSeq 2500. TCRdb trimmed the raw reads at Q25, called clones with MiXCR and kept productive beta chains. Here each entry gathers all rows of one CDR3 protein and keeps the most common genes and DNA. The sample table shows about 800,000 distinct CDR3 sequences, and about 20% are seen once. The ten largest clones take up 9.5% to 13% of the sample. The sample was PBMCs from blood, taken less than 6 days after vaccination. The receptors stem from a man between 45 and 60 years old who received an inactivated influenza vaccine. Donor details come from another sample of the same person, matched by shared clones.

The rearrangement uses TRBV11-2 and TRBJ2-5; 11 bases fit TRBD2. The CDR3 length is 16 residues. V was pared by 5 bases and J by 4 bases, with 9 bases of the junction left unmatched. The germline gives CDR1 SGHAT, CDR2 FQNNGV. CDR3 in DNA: TGTGCCAGCAGCCTTAGCGGGGGGGCCGTATCAGAGACCCAGTACTTC. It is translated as CASSLSGGAVSETQYF.

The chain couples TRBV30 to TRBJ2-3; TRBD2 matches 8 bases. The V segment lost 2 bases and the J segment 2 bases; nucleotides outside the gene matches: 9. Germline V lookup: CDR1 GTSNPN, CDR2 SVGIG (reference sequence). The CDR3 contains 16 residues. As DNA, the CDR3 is TGTGCCTGGAGTCCTTTTCGGGGGGGGGCCACAGATACGCAGTATTTT. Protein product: CAWSPFRGGATDTQYF.

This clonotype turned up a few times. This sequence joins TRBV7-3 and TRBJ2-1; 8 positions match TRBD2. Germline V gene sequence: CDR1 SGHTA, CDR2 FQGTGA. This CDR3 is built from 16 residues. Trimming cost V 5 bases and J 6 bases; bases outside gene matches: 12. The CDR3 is CASSRRKRESLNEQFF. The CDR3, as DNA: TGTGCCAGCAGCCGAAGAAAGCGGGAGAGCCTCAATGAGCAGTTCTTC.

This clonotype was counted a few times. The CDR3 nucleotides read TGTGCCAGCAGCGCCCTAGCGGGGGAATTCCTCCCGGATACGCAGTATTTT. This translates into CASSALAGEFLPDTQYF. The chain uses TRBV9 and TRBJ2-3, with 10 bases fitting TRBD2. After removal of 3 bases from V and 6 bases from J, the junction contained 13 bases not matched to a gene. Germline lookup yields CDR1 SGDLS and CDR2 YYNGEE. This CDR3 is built from 17 residues.

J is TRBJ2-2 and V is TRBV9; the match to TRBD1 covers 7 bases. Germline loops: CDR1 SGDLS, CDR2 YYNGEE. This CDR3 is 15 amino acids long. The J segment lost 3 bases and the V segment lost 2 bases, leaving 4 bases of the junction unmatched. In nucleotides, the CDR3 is TGTGCCAGCAGCGTCGGGACAGTGCACACCGGGGAGCTGTTTTTT. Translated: CASSVGTVHTGELFF.

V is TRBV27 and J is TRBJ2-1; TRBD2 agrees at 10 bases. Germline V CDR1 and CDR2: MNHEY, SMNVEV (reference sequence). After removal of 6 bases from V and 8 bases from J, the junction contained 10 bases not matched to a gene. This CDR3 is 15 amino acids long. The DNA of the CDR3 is TGTGCCAGCAGCACAACTAGCGGGGTCCTTTATGAGCAGTTCTTC. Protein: CASSTTSGVLYEQFF.

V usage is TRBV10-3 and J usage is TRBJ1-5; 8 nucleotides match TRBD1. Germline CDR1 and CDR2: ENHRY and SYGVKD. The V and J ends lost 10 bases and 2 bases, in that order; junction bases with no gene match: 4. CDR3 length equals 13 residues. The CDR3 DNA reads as TGTGCCACAACAGGGGGAGGCAATCAGCCCCAGCATTTT. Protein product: CATTGGGNQPQHF.

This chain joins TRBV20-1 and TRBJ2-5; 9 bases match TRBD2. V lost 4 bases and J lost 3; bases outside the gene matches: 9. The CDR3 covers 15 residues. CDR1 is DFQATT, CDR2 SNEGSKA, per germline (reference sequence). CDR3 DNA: TGCAGTGCTACCCGGACTGGCGGGAGGGAAGAGACCCAGTACTTC. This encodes CSATRTGGREETQYF.

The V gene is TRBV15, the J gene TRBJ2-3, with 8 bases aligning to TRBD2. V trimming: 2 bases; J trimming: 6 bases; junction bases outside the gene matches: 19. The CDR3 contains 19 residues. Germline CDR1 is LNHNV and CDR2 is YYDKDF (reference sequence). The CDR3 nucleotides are TGTGCCACCAGCAGAACCTCACACCCTACAGCCGGGAGGGGGGATACGCAGTATTTT. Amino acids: CATSRTSHPTAGRGDTQYF.

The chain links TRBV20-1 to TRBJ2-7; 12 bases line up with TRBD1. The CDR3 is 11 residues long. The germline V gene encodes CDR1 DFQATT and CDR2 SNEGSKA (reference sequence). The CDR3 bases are TGCAGCGGGACAGGGGGCCACGAGCAGTACTTC. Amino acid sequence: CSGTGGHEQYF.

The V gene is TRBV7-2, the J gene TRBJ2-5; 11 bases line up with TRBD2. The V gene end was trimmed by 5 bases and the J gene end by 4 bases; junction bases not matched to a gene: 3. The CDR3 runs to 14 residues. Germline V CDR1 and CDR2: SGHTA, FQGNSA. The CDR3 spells CASSQTSGAETQYF. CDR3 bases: TGTGCCAGCAGCCAGACTAGCGGGGCAGAGACCCAGTACTTC.

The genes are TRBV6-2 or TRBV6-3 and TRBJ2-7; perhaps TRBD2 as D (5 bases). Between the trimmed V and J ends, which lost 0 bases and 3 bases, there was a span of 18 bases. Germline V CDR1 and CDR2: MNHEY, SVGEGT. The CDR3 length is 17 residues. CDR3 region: CASSYSTRVRRLYEQYF. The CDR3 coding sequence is TGTGCCAGCAGTTACTCGACGAGGGTTCGACGACTCTACGAGCAGTACTTC.

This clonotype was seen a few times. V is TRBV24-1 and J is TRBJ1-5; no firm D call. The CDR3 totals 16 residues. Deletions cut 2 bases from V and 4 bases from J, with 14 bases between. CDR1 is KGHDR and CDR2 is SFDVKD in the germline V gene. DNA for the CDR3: TGTGCCACCAGTGATTCCCAGGTTCTGGGGAATCAGCCCCAGCATTTT. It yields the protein CATSDSQVLGNQPQHF.

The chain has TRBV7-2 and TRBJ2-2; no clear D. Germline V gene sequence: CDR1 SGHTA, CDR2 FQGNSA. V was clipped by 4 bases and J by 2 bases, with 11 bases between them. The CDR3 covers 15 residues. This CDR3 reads CASSWVRRNTGELFF. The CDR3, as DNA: TGTGCCAGCAGCTGGGTCAGGAGAAACACCGGGGAGCTGTTTTTT.

The CDR3 DNA is TGTGCCAGCATGGGTCGACAGGGAGGTCTCAATGAGCAGTTCTTC. This encodes CASMGRQGGLNEQFF. The genes are TRBV6-2 or TRBV6-3 and TRBJ2-1; possible D gene TRBD1, 7 bases. This CDR3 is 15 amino acids long. Trimming removed 7 bases from V and 6 bases from J, with 19 bases in between. Germline V gene sequence: CDR1 MNHEY, CDR2 SVGEGT.

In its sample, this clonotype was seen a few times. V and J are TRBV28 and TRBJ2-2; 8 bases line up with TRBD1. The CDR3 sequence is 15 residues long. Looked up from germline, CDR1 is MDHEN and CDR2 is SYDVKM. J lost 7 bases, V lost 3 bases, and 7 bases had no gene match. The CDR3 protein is CASSFLQGAGGELFF. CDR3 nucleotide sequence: TGTGCCAGCAGTTTCCTCCAGGGGGCTGGCGGGGAGCTGTTTTTT.

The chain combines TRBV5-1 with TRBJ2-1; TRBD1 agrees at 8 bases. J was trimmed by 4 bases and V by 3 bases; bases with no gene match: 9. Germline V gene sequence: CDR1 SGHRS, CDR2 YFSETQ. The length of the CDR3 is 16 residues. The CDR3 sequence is CASSSISGTGYNEQFF. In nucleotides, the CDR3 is TGCGCCAGCAGCTCTATTTCTGGGACAGGTTACAATGAGCAGTTCTTC.

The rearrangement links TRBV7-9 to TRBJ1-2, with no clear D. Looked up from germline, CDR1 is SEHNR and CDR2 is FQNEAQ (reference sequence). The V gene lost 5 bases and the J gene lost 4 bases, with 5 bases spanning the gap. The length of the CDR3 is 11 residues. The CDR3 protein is CASSVIYGYTF. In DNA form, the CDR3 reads TGTGCCAGCAGCGTCATCTATGGCTACACCTTC.

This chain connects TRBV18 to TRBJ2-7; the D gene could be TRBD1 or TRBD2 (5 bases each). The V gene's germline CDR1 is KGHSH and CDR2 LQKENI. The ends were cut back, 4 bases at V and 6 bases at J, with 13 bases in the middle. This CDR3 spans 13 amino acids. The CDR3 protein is CASSRRDLREQYF. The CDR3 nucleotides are TGTGCCAGCTCACGCCGGGACCTCCGCGAGCAGTACTTC.

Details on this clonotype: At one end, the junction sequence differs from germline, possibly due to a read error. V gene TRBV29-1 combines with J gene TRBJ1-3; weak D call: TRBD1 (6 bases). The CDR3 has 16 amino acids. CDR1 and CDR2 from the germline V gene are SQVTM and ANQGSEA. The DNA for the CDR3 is TGCAGCGTTGTGCAGGGGTCCTCTAGCTCTGGAAACACCATGTATTTT. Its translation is CSVVQGSSSSGNTMYF. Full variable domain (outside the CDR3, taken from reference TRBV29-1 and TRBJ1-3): SAVISQKPSRDICQRGTSLTIQCQVDSQVTMMFWYRQQPGQSLTLIATANQGSEATYESGFVIDKFPISRPNLTFSTLTVSNMSPEDSSIYLCSVVQGSSSSGNTMYFGEGSWLTVV.

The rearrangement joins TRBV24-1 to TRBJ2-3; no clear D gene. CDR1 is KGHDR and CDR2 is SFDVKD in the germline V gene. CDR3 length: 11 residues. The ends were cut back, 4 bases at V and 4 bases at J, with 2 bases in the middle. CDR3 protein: CATSDADTQYF. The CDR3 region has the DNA TGTGCCACCAGTGACGCAGATACGCAGTATTTT.

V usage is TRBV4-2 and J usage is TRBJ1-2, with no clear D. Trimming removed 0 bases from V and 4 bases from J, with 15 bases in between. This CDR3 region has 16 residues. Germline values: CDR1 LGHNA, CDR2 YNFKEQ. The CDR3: CASSQDYSFRVYGYTF. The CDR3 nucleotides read TGTGCCAGCAGCCAAGATTATTCATTTCGGGTCTATGGCTACACCTTC.

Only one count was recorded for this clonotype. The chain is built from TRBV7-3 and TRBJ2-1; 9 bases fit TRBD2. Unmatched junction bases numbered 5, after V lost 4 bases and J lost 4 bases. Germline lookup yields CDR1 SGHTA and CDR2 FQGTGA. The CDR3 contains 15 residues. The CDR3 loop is CASSSSSGRYNEQFF. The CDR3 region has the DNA TGTGCCAGCAGCTCGTCCAGCGGGAGGTACAATGAGCAGTTCTTC. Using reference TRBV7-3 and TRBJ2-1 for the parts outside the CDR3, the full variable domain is GAGVSQTPSNKVTEKGKYVELRCDPISGHTALYWYRQSLGQGPEFLIYFQGTGAADDSGLPNDRFFAVRPEGSVSTLKIQRTERGDSAVYLCASSSSSGRYNEQFFGPGTRLTVL.